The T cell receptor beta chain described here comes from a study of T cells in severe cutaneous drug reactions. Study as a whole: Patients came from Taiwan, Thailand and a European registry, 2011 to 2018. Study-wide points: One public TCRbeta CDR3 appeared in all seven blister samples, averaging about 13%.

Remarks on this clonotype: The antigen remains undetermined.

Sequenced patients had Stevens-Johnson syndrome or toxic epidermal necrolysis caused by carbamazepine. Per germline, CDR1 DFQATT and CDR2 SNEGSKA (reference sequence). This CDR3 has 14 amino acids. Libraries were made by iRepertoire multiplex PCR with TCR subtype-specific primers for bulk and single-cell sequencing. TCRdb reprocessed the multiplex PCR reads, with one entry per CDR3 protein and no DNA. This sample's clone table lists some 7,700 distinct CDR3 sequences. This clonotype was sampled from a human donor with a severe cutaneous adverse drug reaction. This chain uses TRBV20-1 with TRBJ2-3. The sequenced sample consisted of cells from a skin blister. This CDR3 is CSARPRKSTDTQYF.